This T cell receptor (beta chain) was obtained from a study of blood T cell repertoires in COVID-19. CDR3 length: 15 amino acids. Germline V CDR1 and CDR2: SGHKS, YYEKEE (reference sequence). Produced via immunoSEQ multiplex PCR; TCRdb's table is partial and in-frame only. The repertoire includes about 170,000 clones, roughly 86% of them detected once, and around 3.5% sits in the top ten. A word on this clone: The germline gene is not matched at one end of the junction; a read error may be the cause.

Sample: peripheral blood. This TCR derives from a man in his 70s with acute or convalescent COVID-19. The V gene is TRBV5-5, the J gene TRBJ1-4; weak D call: TRBD1 (5 bases). The CDR3 bases are TGTGCCAGCAGTTTGGTGGCACAGGTTGGTGAAAAACTGTTTTTT. Translation: CASSLVAQVGEKLFF.